This TCR beta chain was found in a study of T cells in Graves' hyperthyroidism and ophthalmopathy. Study findings and constraints: Within blood appeared most thyroid clonotypes that had expanded above 0.001. By a 13 V-J model, ophthalmopathy was set apart from stable hyperthyroidism.

Of note for this clonotype: No antigen is known for it.

RNA transcripts served as the template for amplifying TCR beta CDR3 regions. The HTBI primer set was used in a first-round RT-PCR of the TCR CDR3. TCRdb reprocessed the multiplex PCR reads via MiXCR and lists one record per CDR3 protein. The sample lists about 420,000 distinct CDR3 sequences; around 13% were seen once. Germline-derived CDR1 and CDR2 are LNHNV and YYDKDF (reference sequence). This CDR3 contains 18 residues. After removal of 0 bases from V and 0 bases from J, the junction contained 6 bases not matched to a gene. Graves' hyperthyroidism was deemed stable given no ophthalmopathy progression within 18 months.

This chain joins TRBV15 and TRBJ1-3; 9 bases are a match to TRBD1. The sequencing input was blood. This sequence originates from a woman aged 18-29 years with Graves' hyperthyroidism. The CDR3 region is CATSRDTGQGSSGNTIYF. The CDR3 DNA reads as TGTGCCACCAGCAGAGATACCGGACAGGGGAGCTCTGGAAACACCATATATTTT.